The rows below give T cell receptor beta chains drawn from one sample of a study of human thymus T cells. The assay was immunoSEQ multiplex PCR, and TCRdb's table has in-frame clones only and misses some. The sample consists of around 120,000 clones, around 96% of them appearing once. Sequenced input: thymus tissue. These receptor sequences come from a boy under two years old with a congenital heart defect but otherwise immunologically healthy. Both conserved end residues are part of each CDR3. Fields, in order: J gene, V gene, CDR3 protein.

TRBJ2-5,TRBV28,CASSSLGLEDLQETQYF
TRBJ1-6,TRBV5-1,CASSLETGSSPLHF
TRBJ1-2,TRBV7-9,CASSPGGSRYGYTF
TRBJ2-5,TRBV4-2,CASSQDQDMGETQYF
TRBJ2-7,TRBV13,CASSHDSSYEQYF
TRBJ1-2,TRBV28,CASSLTGIGSQNYGYTF
TRBJ1-6,TRBV11-3,CASSLVPFPNSPLHF
TRBJ1-3,TRBV18,CASSPQFKTGAAGNTIYF
TRBJ1-3,TRBV5-6,CASSSGTGISSGNTIYF
TRBJ1-5,TRBV7-8,CASSFLRGLGDQPQHF